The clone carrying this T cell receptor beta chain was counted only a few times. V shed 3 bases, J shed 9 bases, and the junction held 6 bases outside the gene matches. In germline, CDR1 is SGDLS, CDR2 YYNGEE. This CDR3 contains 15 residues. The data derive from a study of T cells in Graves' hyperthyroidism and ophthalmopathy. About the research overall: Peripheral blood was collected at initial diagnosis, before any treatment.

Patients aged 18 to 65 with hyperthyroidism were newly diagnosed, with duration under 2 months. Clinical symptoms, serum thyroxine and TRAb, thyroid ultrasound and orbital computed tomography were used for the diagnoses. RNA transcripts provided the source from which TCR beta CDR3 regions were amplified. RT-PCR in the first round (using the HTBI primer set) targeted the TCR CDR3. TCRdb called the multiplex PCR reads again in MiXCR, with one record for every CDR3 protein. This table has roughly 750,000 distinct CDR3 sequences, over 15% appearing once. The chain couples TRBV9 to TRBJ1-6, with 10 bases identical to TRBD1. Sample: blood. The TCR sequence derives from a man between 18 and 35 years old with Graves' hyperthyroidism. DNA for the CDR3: TGTGCCAGCAGCGCGGGGGGACAGGGGCCTTCACCCCTCCACTTT. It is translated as CASSAGGQGPSPLHF. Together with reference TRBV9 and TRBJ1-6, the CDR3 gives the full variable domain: DSGVTQTPKHLITATGQRVTLRCSPRSGDLSVYWYQQSLDQGLQFLIQYYNGEERAKGNILERFSAQQFPDLHSELNLSSLELGDSALYFCASSAGGQGPSPLHFGNGTRLTVT.